This T cell receptor (beta chain) emerged from a study of shared clonotypes between healthy human individuals. Assay: immunoSEQ multiplex PCR; the TCRdb copy retains only in-frame clones and omits some. The sample shows a few million clones, approximately 93% of them seen only once. General observations from the study: Sequencing of the sorted subsets was shown by rarefaction to be incomplete despite large depth. The expectation was that sequencing depth would affect clonotype sharing among donors. The sampled material consisted only of blood, and tissue repertoires are likely to differ.

Regarding this clone: Its antigen is still unknown.

Deletions cut 1 base from V and 7 bases from J, with 11 bases between. The CDR3 loop spans 14 amino acids. Germline CDR1 LGHNA, CDR2 YSLEER. Sequences were obtained from naive CD4+ T cells from PBMCs. The subset was: CD45RA+ positively selected. The rearrangement links TRBV4-3 to TRBJ2-4; D tentatively reads TRBD1 or TRBD2 (5 bases each). This TCR came from a man aged 18 to 35 in good health. Some clones in this sample may be carry-over from other donors' samples. The CDR3 loop is CASSQVGGENIQYF. DNA of the CDR3: TGCGCCAGCAGCCAAGTTGGGGGAGAGAACATTCAGTACTTC.